This T cell receptor (beta chain) originates from a study of cytomegalovirus exposure and HLA in healthy donors. Study observations and caveats: In a later analysis, HLA-C alleles had the fewest associated TCRs, DRB1 alleles the most. Many donors carried some public TCRs, although rarity characterized most TCR sequences.

Comments on this clone: Its cognate antigen is unknown.

PCR involved 60 Vbeta and 13 Jbeta primers. Profiling relied on immunoSEQ multiplex PCR, and the TCRdb table lists in-frame clones only, not all of them. The data show 80,000 to 100,000 clones, with 65% to 75% seen just once and approximately 20% held by the top ten. The sequence derives from a man aged 25 to 45 in good health and CMV-seropositive. The specimen sequenced was PBMCs.

CDR3 in DNA: TGCGCCAGCAGCCAAGCGACGGACAGGTCCTACGAGCAGTACTTC. Translation gives CASSQATDRSYEQYF. This chain joins TRBV4-1 and TRBJ2-7; 7 bases align to TRBD1. Germline values: CDR1 MGHRA, CDR2 YSYEKL. V gave up 1 base and J gave up 1 base; unmatched junction bases: 4. The CDR3 has 15 amino acids.